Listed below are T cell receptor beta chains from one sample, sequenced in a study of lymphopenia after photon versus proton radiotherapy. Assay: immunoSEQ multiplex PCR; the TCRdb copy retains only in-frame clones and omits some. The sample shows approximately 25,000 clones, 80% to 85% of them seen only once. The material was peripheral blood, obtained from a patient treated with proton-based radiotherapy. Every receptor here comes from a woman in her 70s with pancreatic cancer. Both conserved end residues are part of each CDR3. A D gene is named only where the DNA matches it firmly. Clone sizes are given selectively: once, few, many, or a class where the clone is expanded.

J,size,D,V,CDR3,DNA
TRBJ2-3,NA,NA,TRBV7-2,CASSLALADTQYF,TGTGCCAGCAGCTTAGCGCTGGCAGATACGCAGTATTTT
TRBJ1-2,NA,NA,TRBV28,CASSPIAGGHPNYGYTF,TGTGCCAGCAGTCCCATCGCCGGGGGACACCCTAACTATGGCTACACCTTC
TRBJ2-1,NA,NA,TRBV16,CASSPLGVEEKEQFF,TGTGCCAGCAGCCCTCTCGGGGTTGAGGAAAAAGAGCAGTTCTTC
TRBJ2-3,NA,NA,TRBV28,CASSFGRGDTQYF,TGTGCCAGCAGTTTCGGAAGGGGAGATACGCAGTATTTT
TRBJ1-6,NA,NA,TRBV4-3,CASSTLLYNSPLHF,TGCGCCAGCAGCACGCTCCTCTATAATTCACCCCTCCACTTT
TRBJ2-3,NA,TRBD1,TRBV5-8,CASSLTVSAGGVDTQYF,TGTGCCAGCAGCTTGACAGTTTCGGCAGGGGGCGTGGATACGCAGTATTTT
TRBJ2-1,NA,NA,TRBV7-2,CASRDPGPHNEQFF,TGTGCCAGCAGGGACCCGGGACCGCACAATGAGCAGTTCTTC
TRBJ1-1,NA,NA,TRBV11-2,CASSLDPRQDENTEAFF,TGTGCCAGCAGCTTAGATCCGAGACAGGATGAGAACACTGAAGCTTTCTTT
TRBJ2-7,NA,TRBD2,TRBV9,CASSRDLAGPYEQYF,TGTGCCAGCAGCAGGGATCTAGCGGGTCCCTACGAGCAGTACTTC
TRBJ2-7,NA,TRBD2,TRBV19,CASGTQTSGSSYEQYF,TGTGCCAGTGGGACCCAGACTAGCGGGAGTTCGTACGAGCAGTACTTC
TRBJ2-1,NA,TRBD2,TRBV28,CASSSPAGLIHEQFF,TGTGCCAGCAGTTCCCCAGCGGGACTCATCCATGAGCAGTTCTTC
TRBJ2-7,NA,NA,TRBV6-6,CASSPDRYEQYF,TGTGCCAGCAGCCCAGACAGGTACGAGCAGTACTTC
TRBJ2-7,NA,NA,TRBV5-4,CASSSAGGRSSYEQYF,TGTGCCAGCAGCTCGGCCGGGGGGCGTTCCTCCTACGAGCAGTACTTC
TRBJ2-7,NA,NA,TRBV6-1,CASSEVGKARWYF,TGTGCCAGCAGTGAAGTAGGGAAGGCTAGATGGTACTTC
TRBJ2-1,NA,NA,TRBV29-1,CSVLDSEQFF,TGCAGCGTCCTGGACAGTGAGCAGTTCTTC
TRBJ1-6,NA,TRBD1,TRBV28,CASRGTGISPLHF,TGTGCCAGCCGGGGGACAGGGATATCACCCCTCCACTTT
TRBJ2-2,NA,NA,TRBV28,CASSSGTPNTGELFF,TGTGCCAGCAGTAGTGGGACACCAAACACCGGGGAGCTGTTTTTT
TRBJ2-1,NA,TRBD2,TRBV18,CASSPETSGRRWEQFF,TGTGCCAGCTCACCCGAGACTAGCGGGAGGCGGTGGGAGCAGTTCTTC
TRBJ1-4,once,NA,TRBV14,CASSQDATGVEKLFF,TGTGCCAGCAGCCAAGATGCGACAGGCGTGGAAAAACTGTTTTTT
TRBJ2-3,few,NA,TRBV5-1,CASSSSGGSTDTQYF,TGCGCCAGCAGCTCGAGTGGGGGGAGCACAGATACGCAGTATTTT
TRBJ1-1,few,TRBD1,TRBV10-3,CAITPGQGQGVAFF,TGTGCCATCACCCCTGGACAGGGTCAAGGTGTAGCTTTCTTT
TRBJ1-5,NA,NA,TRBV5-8,CASSLEDAGQNSNQPQHF,TGTGCCAGCAGCTTGGAGGATGCGGGTCAGAATAGCAATCAGCCCCAGCATTTT
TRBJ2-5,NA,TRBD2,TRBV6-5,CASSYPLAGGEETQYF,TGTGCCAGCAGTTATCCTTTAGCGGGAGGGGAAGAGACCCAGTACTTC
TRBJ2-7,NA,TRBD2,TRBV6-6,CASSRGLAGAGEQYF,TGTGCCAGCAGTAGGGGACTAGCGGGAGCTGGCGAGCAGTACTTC
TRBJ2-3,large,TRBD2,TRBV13,CASSLKPSGTSDTQYF,TGTGCCAGCAGCCTCAAACCTAGCGGAACCTCAGATACGCAGTATTTT
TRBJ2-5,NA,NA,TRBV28,CASSDPVAQETQYF,TGTGCCAGCAGTGATCCAGTGGCCCAAGAGACCCAGTACTTC
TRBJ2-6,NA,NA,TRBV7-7,CASSSICKCQSRANVLTF,TGTGCCAGCAGCTCAATCTGTAAGTGCCAAAGTCGGGCCAACGTCCTGACTTTC
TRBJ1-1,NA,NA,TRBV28,CASSPPTGATEAFF,TGTGCCAGCAGCCCCCCAACGGGGGCTACTGAAGCTTTCTTT
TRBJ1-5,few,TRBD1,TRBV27,CASRPQGQSNQPQHF,TGTGCCAGCAGACCTCAGGGACAGTCTAATCAGCCCCAGCATTTT
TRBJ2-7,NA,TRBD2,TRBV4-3,CASSQDRAGVGYEQYF,TGCGCCAGCAGCCAAGATAGGGCGGGAGTCGGGTACGAGCAGTACTTC
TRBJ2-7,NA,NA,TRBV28,CASSRRSYEQYF,TGTGCCAGCAGTAGGAGGTCCTACGAGCAGTACTTC
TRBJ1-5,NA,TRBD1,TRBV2,CANSEQGGFNQPQHF,TGTGCCAACTCCGAACAGGGGGGATTCAATCAGCCCCAGCATTTT
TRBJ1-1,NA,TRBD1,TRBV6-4,CASRLGQGAPEAFF,TGTGCCAGCAGATTAGGACAGGGAGCGCCTGAAGCTTTCTTT
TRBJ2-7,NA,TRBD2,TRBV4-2,CASSLHAGLAGNYEQYF,TGTGCCAGCAGCCTTCACGCCGGGCTAGCGGGGAACTACGAGCAGTACTTC
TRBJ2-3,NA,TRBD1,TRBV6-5,CASSRDRGFDTQYF,TGTGCCAGCAGCCGGGACAGGGGGTTTGATACGCAGTATTTT
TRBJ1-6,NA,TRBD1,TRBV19,CASTPGQGWSPLHF,TGTGCCAGTACCCCGGGACAGGGCTGGTCACCCCTCCACTTT
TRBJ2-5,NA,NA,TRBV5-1,CASSLLGVSQETQYF,TGCGCCAGCAGCTTGTTAGGAGTTAGCCAAGAGACCCAGTACTTC
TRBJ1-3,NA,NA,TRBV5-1,CASSEGDGNTIYF,TGCGCCAGCAGCGAAGGGGATGGAAACACCATATATTTT
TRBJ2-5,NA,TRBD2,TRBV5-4,CASSLDGRDLETQYF,TGTGCCAGCAGCTTGGACGGGAGGGATTTAGAGACCCAGTACTTC
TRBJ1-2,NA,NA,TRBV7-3,CASSLTPGVADYGYTF,TGTGCCAGCAGCTTAACTCCGGGAGTGGCTGACTATGGCTACACCTTC
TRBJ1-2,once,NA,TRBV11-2,CASSFNEGYTF,TGTGCCAGCAGCTTCAACGAGGGCTACACCTTC
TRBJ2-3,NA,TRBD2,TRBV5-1,CASSSGASGSLDTQYF,TGCGCCAGCAGCTCCGGGGCTAGCGGGAGTTTGGATACGCAGTATTTT